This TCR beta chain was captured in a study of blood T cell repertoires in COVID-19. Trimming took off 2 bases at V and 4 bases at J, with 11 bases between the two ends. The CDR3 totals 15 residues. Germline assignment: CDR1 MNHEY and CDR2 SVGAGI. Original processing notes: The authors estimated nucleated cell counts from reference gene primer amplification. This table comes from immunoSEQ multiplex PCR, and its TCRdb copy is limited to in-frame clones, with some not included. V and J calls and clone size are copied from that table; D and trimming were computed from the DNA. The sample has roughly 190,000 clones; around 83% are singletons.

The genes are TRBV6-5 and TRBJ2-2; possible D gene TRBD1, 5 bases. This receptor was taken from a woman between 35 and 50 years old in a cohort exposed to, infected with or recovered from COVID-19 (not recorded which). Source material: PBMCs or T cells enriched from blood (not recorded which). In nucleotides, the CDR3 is TGTGCCAGCAGTTACGGTCAGGGTGGCACCGGGGAGCTGTTTTTT. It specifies CASSYGQGGTGELFF.